The 7 T cell receptor beta chains given below trace back to one sample, sequenced in a study of blood T cell repertoires in COVID-19. Data came from immunoSEQ multiplex PCR; TCRdb stores just in-frame clones and leaves some out. The sample holds under 450,000 clones, about 88% seen once. Sequencing used peripheral blood. Receptor source: a woman aged 40 to 50 with COVID-19, enrolled during active disease.

The chain recombines TRBV12-3 or TRBV12-4 with TRBJ1-1; no definite D call. The CDR3 sequence is 13 residues long. With 7 bases removed from V and 0 bases from J, the gap between germline ends came to 9 bases. CDR3 in amino acids: CASNVRVNTEAFF. CDR3 in DNA: TGTGCCAGCAATGTCCGGGTGAACACTGAAGCTTTCTTT.

This chain joins TRBV4-1 and TRBJ2-1; 9 bases are a match to TRBD1. The length of the CDR3 is 20 residues. Germline V gene data show CDR1 as MGHRA and CDR2 as YSYEKL. V lost 0 bases to trimming and J lost 6 bases; unmatched junction nucleotides: 18. CDR3 DNA sequence: TGCGCCAGCAGCCAAGATGGAGTTAGCGCCGCACAGGGGGCCTCCAATGAGCAGTTCTTC. It specifies CASSQDGVSAAQGASNEQFF.

The V gene is TRBV6-2 or TRBV6-3, the J gene TRBJ2-7, with 7 bases fitting TRBD1. This CDR3 is 15 amino acids long. V was pared by 4 bases and J by 2 bases, with 8 bases of the junction left unmatched. Germline CDR1 and CDR2: MNHEY and SVGEGT. The DNA of the CDR3 is TGTGCCAGCAGTTCCGTAAACAGGGGCACCTACGAGCAGTACTTC. This codes for CASSSVNRGTYEQYF.

This clone was counted between two and nine times. V gene TRBV27 combines with J gene TRBJ1-1, with 7 nucleotides matching TRBD1. V lost 4 bases and J lost 1; bases outside the gene matches: 3. Germline V lookup: CDR1 MNHEY, CDR2 SMNVEV (reference sequence). The CDR3 spans 14 residues. The CDR3 DNA sequence: TGTGCCAGCAGTTGGACAGGAACGAACACTGAAGCTTTCTTT. This encodes CASSWTGTNTEAFF.

V is TRBV7-9 and J is TRBJ2-2; 16 bases line up with TRBD2. This CDR3 is 17 amino acids long. With V trimmed by 4 bases and J by 5 bases, 4 bases remained unmatched. Germline-derived CDR1 and CDR2 are SEHNR and FQNEAQ (reference sequence). The CDR3 nucleotides are TGTGCCAGCAGCTCCTCGGGACTAGCGGGAGGGACCGGGGAGCTGTTTTTT. Translated, it gives CASSSSGLAGGTGELFF.

This clone showed up just once. The V gene is TRBV27, the J gene TRBJ2-6, with D perhaps matching TRBD1 (5 bases). The CDR3 runs 18 residues. Germline CDR1 is MNHEY and CDR2 is SMNVEV (reference sequence). V lost 5 bases to trimming and J lost 1 base, with 18 bases between them. CDR3 nucleotides: TGTGCCAGCAGTCTCTACGGCCAGGGTAGGTCTGGGGCCAACGTCCTGACTTTC. Translation gives CASSLYGQGRSGANVLTF.

The V call is TRBV6-5, the J call TRBJ1-1; possibly TRBD1 for D (6 bases). CDR3 length equals 15 residues. Germline V gene lookup returns CDR1 MNHEY and CDR2 SVGAGI. Trimming took off 4 bases at V and 3 bases at J, with 15 bases between the two ends. Here the CDR3 reads CASSSPDRGYTEAFF. In DNA, the CDR3 is TGTGCCAGCAGTTCCCCGGACAGAGGATACACTGAAGCTTTCTTT.